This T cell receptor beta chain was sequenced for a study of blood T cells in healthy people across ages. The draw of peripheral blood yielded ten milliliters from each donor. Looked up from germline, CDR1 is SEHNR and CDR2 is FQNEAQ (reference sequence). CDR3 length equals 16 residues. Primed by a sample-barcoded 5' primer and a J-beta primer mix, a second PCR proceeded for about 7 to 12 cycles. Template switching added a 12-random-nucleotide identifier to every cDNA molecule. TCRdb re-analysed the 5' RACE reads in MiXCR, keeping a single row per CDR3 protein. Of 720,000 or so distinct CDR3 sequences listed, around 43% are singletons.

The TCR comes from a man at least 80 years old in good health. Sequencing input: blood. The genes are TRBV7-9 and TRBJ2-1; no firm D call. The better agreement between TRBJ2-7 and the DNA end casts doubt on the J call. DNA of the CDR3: TGTGCCAGCAGCTTAGGGCTAGGGAAGTCCTACAATGAGCAGTACTTC. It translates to CASSLGLGKSYNEQYF.